The 16 T cell receptor beta chains presented below share a single source sample, sequenced in a study of blood T cells in healthy people across ages. Sample-barcoded 5' priming and a J-beta primer mix drove a second PCR of about 6 to 12 cycles. TCRdb fed the 5' RACE reads into MiXCR, producing one record per CDR3 protein. The table has more than 900,000 distinct CDR3 sequences, approximately 25% seen once. These data were also filed under a second study, of T cells of mothers and their children.

Sample: blood. All receptors derive from a girl aged 2 to 9 in good health.

The chain couples TRBV29-1 to TRBJ1-2; D is ambiguous. CDR1 is SQVTM and CDR2 is ANQGSEA in the germline V gene. V gave up 0 bases and J gave up 8 bases, with 13 bases separating them. This CDR3 contains 13 residues. CDR3: CSVEEVTSRGYTF. In DNA form, the CDR3 reads TGCAGCGTTGAAGAGGTGACCTCTAGGGGCTACACCTTC.

As concerns this clonotype: The junction differs from germline at one of its ends, possibly a read error. The chain employs TRBV2 and TRBJ2-1; D ambiguous. Looked up from germline, CDR1 is SNHLY and CDR2 is FYNNEI. This CDR3 is 11 amino acids long. The CDR3 spells CACSESREQFF. Written as DNA, the CDR3 is TGTGCCTGCAGTGAAAGTCGTGAGCAGTTCTTC.

The chain recombines TRBV13 with TRBJ1-2, with D perhaps TRBD1 (6 bases). In germline, CDR1 is PRHDT, CDR2 FYEKMQ (reference sequence). The V gene lost 4 bases and the J gene lost 8 bases, with 14 bases spanning the gap. The CDR3 has 13 residues. DNA for the CDR3: TGTGCCAGCAGCTCCTCGCAGGGGTTCGGCTACACCTTC. Protein product: CASSSSQGFGYTF.

This clonotype was counted a few times. This chain uses TRBV27 with TRBJ1-4; 9 nucleotides align to TRBD1. Per the germline V gene, CDR1 is MNHEY and CDR2 is SMNVEV (reference sequence). This CDR3 comprises 17 residues. Trimming took 3 bases from V and 0 from J; bases not matched to a gene: 5. CDR3 nucleotide sequence: TGTGCCAGCAGTTTGGGACAGGGATATGCAACTAATGAAAAACTGTTTTTT. Translated: CASSLGQGYATNEKLFF.

V is TRBV6-2 or TRBV6-3 and J is TRBJ2-1; tentatively, D is TRBD2 (5 bases). Trimming left V 0 bases short and J 5 bases short, with 8 bases between. The CDR3 totals 14 residues. The germline gives CDR1 MNHEY, CDR2 SVGEGT. The CDR3 coding sequence is TGTGCCAGCAGTTACTCTCTAGCTAACAATGAGCAGTTCTTC. The encoded protein is CASSYSLANNEQFF.

Only a few counts were recorded for this clonotype. V usage is TRBV15 and J usage is TRBJ2-4, with TRBD2 matching 9 bases. CDR1 and CDR2 (germline): LNHNV, YYDKDF (reference sequence). The CDR3 totals 18 residues. The junction had 7 bases not matched to a gene; V was cut back by 1 base and J by 0 bases. This CDR3 is CATSRAAGGAVAKNIQYF. DNA for the CDR3: TGTGCCACCAGCAGAGCGGCGGGAGGGGCCGTAGCCAAAAACATTCAGTACTTC.

In this sample, this clonotype turned up a few times. The chain combines TRBV7-8 with TRBJ2-5; 10 bases line up with TRBD2. The last part of the DNA fits TRBJ2-7 better; the J call may be wrong. CDR1 and CDR2 from the germline V gene are SGHVS and FQNEAQ. The length of the CDR3 is 14 residues. CDR3 sequence reads: CASSSGTSAYEQYF. In nucleotides, the CDR3 is TGTGCCAGCAGCTCCGGGACTAGCGCCTACGAGCAGTACTTC.

This clonotype was observed a single time. V is TRBV7-3 and J is TRBJ2-1, with D unclear. The CDR3 has 13 amino acids. V gave up 1 base and J gave up 4 bases, with 5 bases separating them. Germline CDR1 and CDR2: SGHTA and FQGTGA. CDR3 amino acids: CASSLNYYNEQFF. In nucleotides, the CDR3 is TGTGCCAGCAGCTTAAACTATTACAATGAGCAGTTCTTC. Complete variable domain (other parts from reference TRBV7-3 and TRBJ2-1): GAGVSQTPSNKVTEKGKYVELRCDPISGHTALYWYRQSLGQGPEFLIYFQGTGAADDSGLPNDRFFAVRPEGSVSTLKIQRTERGDSAVYLCASSLNYYNEQFFGPGTRLTVL.

The V gene is TRBV12-3 or TRBV12-4, the J gene TRBJ2-1, with TRBD2 matching 9 bases. J was trimmed by 7 bases and V by 3 bases; bases with no gene match: 4. The CDR3 extends over 14 amino acids. The DNA for the CDR3 is TGTGCCAGCAGTTTTGAGCGGGAGGTTAATGAGCAGTTCTTC. This translates into CASSFEREVNEQFF.

This chain uses TRBV7-2 with TRBJ2-5, with TRBD2 as a possible D gene (5 bases). The J call may not be correct, given that the DNA end is closer to TRBJ2-7. Germline CDR1 and CDR2: SGHTA and FQGNSA. The CDR3 runs 17 residues. The CDR3 loop is CASSLFWTRSPFYEQYF. For the CDR3, the DNA is TGTGCCAGCAGCTTATTCTGGACTCGCTCCCCATTCTACGAGCAGTACTTC.

This clonotype was detected only a few times. This rearrangement joins TRBV7-2 to TRBJ1-2; D gene unclear. V was shortened by 5 bases and J by 4 bases, with 11 bases between the two germline ends. The CDR3 length is 13 residues. Germline CDR1 SGHTA, CDR2 FQGNSA. The CDR3 sequence is CASSPTEFYGYTF. CDR3 DNA sequence: TGTGCCAGCAGCCCCACAGAGTTCTATGGCTACACCTTC.

This chain joins TRBV9 and TRBJ2-5; possibly TRBD2 for D (5 bases). V gave up 2 bases and J gave up 5 bases, with 13 bases separating them. The CDR3 runs 14 residues. Germline V CDR1 and CDR2: SGDLS, YYNGEE. CDR3 nucleotide sequence: TGTGCCAGCAGCGTGTTGGGGAGCGATGAGACCCAGTACTTC. Translation gives CASSVLGSDETQYF.

There are a few counts of this clonotype. This chain connects TRBV7-3 to TRBJ2-5, with TRBD2 matching 12 bases. The DNA end is more similar to TRBJ2-1, so the J call may be wrong. The CDR3 has 17 residues. The germline V gene has CDR1 SGHTA and CDR2 FQGTGA. The CDR3 here is CASSPRGGTSGYNEQFF. The CDR3 DNA sequence: TGTGCCAGCAGCCCCAGGGGGGGGACTAGCGGGTACAATGAGCAGTTCTTC.

The chain joins TRBV7-9 to TRBJ2-3; a possible D gene is TRBD2 (6 bases). CDR1 is SEHNR and CDR2 is FQNEAQ in the germline V gene (reference sequence). This CDR3 has 14 residues. Trimming removed 5 bases at V and 5 bases at J, with 14 bases between. DNA of the CDR3: TGTGCCAGCAGCCATTGGCGGGGCGGAGATACGCAGTATTTT. Protein sequence: CASSHWRGGDTQYF. The variable domain in full, with the rest retrieved from reference TRBV7-9 and TRBJ2-3, is DTGVSQNPRHKITKRGQNVTFRCDPISEHNRLYWYRQTLGQGPEFLTYFQNEAQLEKSRLLSDRFSAERPKGSFSTLEIQRTEQGDSAMYLCASSHWRGGDTQYFGPGTRLTVL.

The chain is built from TRBV29-1 and TRBJ2-5, with 8 bases identical to TRBD1. Germline V gene lookup returns CDR1 SQVTM and CDR2 ANQGSEA. This CDR3 is 14 amino acids long. V was pared by 6 bases and J by 5 bases, with 11 bases of the junction left unmatched. The CDR3 loop is CSVSPGGSFETQYF. CDR3 nucleotides: TGCAGCGTGTCCCCAGGGGGCAGTTTTGAGACCCAGTACTTC.

This clonotype was found a few times. The chain combines TRBV29-1 with TRBJ2-3; TRBD1 matches 9 bases. Per germline, CDR1 SQVTM and CDR2 ANQGSEA. The CDR3 loop spans 12 amino acids. Germline trimming cut 4 bases from V and 6 bases from J; bases unmatched to any gene: 2. CDR3 in amino acids: CSVGDRDDTQYF. The CDR3 region has the DNA TGCAGCGTTGGGGACAGGGATGATACGCAGTATTTT.